The clone carrying this T cell receptor beta chain was observed a few times. The antigen is undetermined. The sample is drawn from a study of T cells in Graves' hyperthyroidism and ophthalmopathy. Study outcomes and limitations: Blood also contained most expanded thyroid clonotypes above 0.001.

RNA transcripts gave rise to amplified TCR beta CDR3 regions. In the first-round RT-PCR of the TCR CDR3, the HTBI primer set was used. TCRdb re-called the multiplex PCR reads with MiXCR, one entry per CDR3 protein. The table lists 350,000 to 400,000 distinct CDR3 sequences, approximately 15% of them singletons. The source of the PBMCs was 10 ml of fresh peripheral blood. The CDR3 loop spans 15 amino acids. The ends lost 1 base at V and 6 bases at J; junction bases unmatched: 4. The TCR comes from a woman aged 25 to 45 with Graves' hyperthyroidism. Material for sequencing was blood. The chain recombines TRBV12-3 or TRBV12-4 with TRBJ1-4; 8 bases fit TRBD1. This chain's CDR3 is CASSLGGTGHEKLFF. CDR3 nucleotides: TGTGCCAGCAGTTTAGGTGGGACAGGTCATGAAAAACTGTTTTTT.